This TCR beta chain was profiled in a study of blood T cell repertoires in COVID-19. Study background: PBMCs, B-cell-depleted T cells, or T cells were the source of the cDNA or gDNA that made up the material.

Clones were sequenced by immunoSEQ multiplex PCR, and TCRdb holds only the in-frame ones, with some missing. The sample yields about 350,000 clones, 85% to 90% seen once. This CDR3 has 16 amino acids. Germline V gene data show CDR1 as LNHNV and CDR2 as YYDKDF (reference sequence). Germline trimming cut 3 bases from V and 4 bases from J; bases unmatched to any gene: 7. The sequenced sample consisted of peripheral blood. The source of this sequence is a woman aged 45-65 years with COVID-19, enrolled during active disease. The rearrangement links TRBV15 to TRBJ2-7; 12 bases are shared with TRBD1. The DNA for the CDR3 is TGTGCCACCAGCAGGGCCCGGGACAGGGGGCGGTACGAGCAGTACTTC. Protein product: CATSRARDRGRYEQYF.